A selection of T cell receptor beta chains follows, all from one sample in a study of identical twins. TCRdb independently ran MiXCR on the 5' RACE reads; one entry per CDR3 protein. The repertoire holds approximately 210,000 distinct CDR3 sequences, 6.5% to 8% seen once, with more than 12% in the top ten. These data also featured in a second study, about T cells expressing NK-cell markers.

Material for sequencing was CD8+ T cells sorted from blood. Receptors originate from a woman younger than 35 in good health. CDR3s include the opening cysteine and the closing phenylalanine or tryptophan. D genes are given only for firm matches. Expanded clones get a size class; other rows say once, few or many, or leave the size out.

size	J	V	D	CDR3	DNA
-	TRBJ1-4	TRBV12-3/TRBV12-4	TRBD1	CASSVDRIGEKLFF	TGTGCCAGCAGCGTGGACAGGATCGGTGAAAAACTGTTTTTT
-	TRBJ2-1	TRBV5-6	TRBD1	CASSSPTGDSSYNEQFF	TGTGCCAGCAGCTCACCGACAGGGGACAGTTCCTACAATGAGCAGTTCTTC
few	TRBJ2-1	TRBV12-5	-	CASGLVQGRYNEQFF	TGTGCTAGTGGTTTGGTACAGGGGAGGTACAATGAGCAGTTCTTC
-	TRBJ2-1	TRBV5-1	TRBD2	CASSSHLAGGTNEQFF	TGCGCCAGCAGCTCCCACCTAGCGGGGGGAACCAATGAGCAGTTCTTC
-	TRBJ2-1	TRBV20-1	TRBD2	CSAERSGLAAYEQFF	TGCAGTGCTGAAAGATCCGGACTAGCGGCCTATGAGCAGTTCTTC
-	TRBJ2-1	TRBV3-1	TRBD2	CATSQEGSGTWNEQFF	TGTGCCACCAGCCAAGAGGGGAGCGGGACGTGGAATGAGCAGTTCTTC
few	TRBJ2-2	TRBV7-2	-	CASSLDDRPNTGELFF	TGTGCCAGCAGCTTGGACGACAGGCCGAACACCGGGGAGCTGTTTTTT
-	TRBJ1-6	TRBV14	-	CASSEWGDSPLHF	TGTGCCAGCAGCGAGTGGGGGGATTCACCCCTCCACTTT
-	TRBJ1-3	TRBV7-9	TRBD1	CASSPRTGGNTIYF	TGTGCCAGCAGCCCGCGGACAGGTGGAAACACCATATATTTT
few	TRBJ2-5	TRBV7-9	TRBD2	CASSLASSGAQETQYF	TGTGCCAGCAGCTTAGCCTCTAGCGGGGCTCAAGAGACCCAGTACTTC
many	TRBJ2-1	TRBV29-1	-	CSVAGLKGNEQFF	TGCAGCGTTGCCGGTCTGAAGGGAAATGAGCAGTTCTTC
few	TRBJ2-2	TRBV6-4	-	CASSEGFNTGELFF	TGTGCCAGCAGTGAAGGGTTTAACACCGGGGAGCTGTTTTTT
-	TRBJ1-1	TRBV5-6	-	CASSLAAVEAFF	TGTGCCAGCAGCTTGGCCGCGGTTGAAGCTTTCTTT
-	TRBJ2-7	TRBV19	-	CASSIGQTGDYEQYF	TGTGCCAGTAGTATAGGACAAACTGGGGACTACGAGCAGTACTTC
many	TRBJ2-1	TRBV7-9	-	CASRLTAGDEQFF	TGTGCCAGCAGACTAACGGCAGGAGATGAGCAGTTCTTC
-	TRBJ1-2	TRBV7-9	-	CASSSLYDYGYTF	TGTGCCAGCAGCTCCCTCTACGACTATGGCTACACCTTC
few	TRBJ2-3	TRBV11-2	TRBD2	CASSFRLAWPDTQYF	TGTGCCAGCAGCTTTCGACTAGCTTGGCCAGATACGCAGTATTTT
few	TRBJ1-1	TRBV5-5	TRBD1	CASSSDRGVSFF	TGTGCCAGCAGCTCAGACAGGGGGGTTTCTTTCTTT
few	TRBJ2-7	TRBV9	-	CASSPRYSYEQYF	TGTGCCAGCAGCCCCCGTTACTCCTACGAGCAGTACTTC
few	TRBJ2-2	TRBV6-6	TRBD1	CASRQGATGELFF	TGTGCCAGCCGTCAGGGGGCCACTGGGGAGCTGTTTTTT
-	TRBJ1-1	TRBV5-1	-	CASSSGGIGRDEAFF	TGCGCCAGCAGCTCCGGCGGCATCGGAAGGGATGAAGCTTTCTTT
-	TRBJ2-3	TRBV7-9	TRBD2	CASSLGRSGGYTDTQYF	TGTGCCAGCAGCTTAGGAAGGTCGGGGGGGTACACAGATACGCAGTATTTT
few	TRBJ2-1	TRBV4-1	-	CASSQGGGVNNEQFF	TGCGCCAGCAGCCAAGGCGGCGGGGTTAACAATGAGCAGTTCTTC
-	TRBJ2-7	TRBV7-9	TRBD1	CASSSGRQGAYEQYF	TGTGCCAGCAGCTCCGGACGACAGGGGGCATACGAGCAGTACTTC
few	TRBJ2-1	TRBV27	-	CASGFKTGNEQFF	TGTGCCAGCGGTTTTAAAACGGGCAATGAGCAGTTCTTC
-	TRBJ1-5	TRBV7-8	TRBD1	CASSPGQGTGQPQHF	TGTGCCAGCAGCCCCGGACAGGGAACGGGTCAGCCCCAGCATTTT
-	TRBJ2-2	TRBV7-3	TRBD2	CANALERGAQPNTGELFF	TGTGCCAACGCGTTGGAGCGGGGGGCCCAGCCGAACACCGGGGAGCTGTTTTTT
few	TRBJ1-1	TRBV7-9	-	CASSYRDNGDTEAFF	TGTGCCAGCAGCTACCGGGACAACGGCGACACTGAAGCTTTCTTT
few	TRBJ2-7	TRBV6-1	-	CASNHFRCQVQYF	TGTGCCAGCAACCACTTCCGCTGTCAAGTCCAGTACTTC
-	TRBJ2-1	TRBV7-9	TRBD2	CASSLVAGAFNEQFF	TGTGCCAGCAGCTTGGTAGCGGGGGCCTTCAATGAGCAGTTCTTC
-	TRBJ2-1	TRBV6-1	-	CASSKGANEQFF	TGTGCCAGCAGTAAGGGAGCTAATGAGCAGTTCTTC